The present T cell receptor (beta chain) was sequenced within a study of T cells in Graves' hyperthyroidism and ophthalmopathy. This clonotype has just a few counts. There were TCR beta CDR3 regions amplified from RNA transcripts. Carried out on the TCR CDR3, a first-round RT-PCR used the HTBI primer set. MiXCR, applied by TCRdb to the multiplex PCR reads, yields one record per CDR3 protein. The repertoire holds 730,000 or so distinct CDR3 sequences, with roughly 20% as singletons. V was clipped by 5 bases and J by 8 bases; unmatched bases: 6. CDR1 is LGHDT and CDR2 is YNNKEL in the germline V gene (reference sequence). The length of the CDR3 is 13 residues.

The chain employs TRBV3-1 and TRBJ1-2, with 9 bases matching TRBD1. The TCR sequence derives from a woman aged 45-65 years with Graves' hyperthyroidism that later progressed to Graves' ophthalmopathy. Sequencing was carried out using blood. The CDR3 spells CASSLNRGLGYTF. CDR3 DNA: TGTGCCAGCAGCTTAAACAGGGGGCTCGGCTACACCTTC.